This entry lists 10 T cell receptor beta chains sequenced from one sample in a study of T cell responses to AZD1222 COVID-19 vaccine. TCRdb's table, derived via immunoSEQ multiplex PCR, lists solely in-frame clones and lacks some. This table holds approximately 77,000 clones, around 90% found once. The specimen was peripheral blood, collected on day 0 of MenACWY control vaccination. The receptor source for this set is an adult in good health.

This chain connects TRBV7-9 to TRBJ2-7; 10 bases align to TRBD2. Germline loops: CDR1 SEHNR, CDR2 FQNEAQ (reference sequence). V shed 1 base, J shed 5 bases, and the junction held 8 bases outside the gene matches. CDR3 length: 16 residues. The CDR3 nucleotides read TGTGCCAGCAGCTTAGGAGGACTAGCGGCCGGGAACGAGCAGTACTTC. This translates into CASSLGGLAAGNEQYF.

The DNA for the CDR3 is TGTGCCAGTAGTATAGGGGGTTCGAGGCTAGCGTACACCGGGGAGCTGTTTTTT. Translation: CASSIGGSRLAYTGELFF. This chain uses TRBV19 with TRBJ2-2; TRBD2 is a possible D gene (6 bases). V shed 1 base and J shed 3 bases, with 18 bases lying between them. The CDR3 runs to 18 residues. The germline CDR1 and CDR2 sequences are LNHDA and SQIVND (reference sequence).

The chain couples TRBV5-1 to TRBJ2-7, with TRBD1 matching 7 bases. Germline V gene sequence: CDR1 SGHRS, CDR2 YFSETQ. This CDR3 contains 14 residues. The J segment lost 3 bases and the V segment lost 0 bases, leaving 3 bases of the junction unmatched. The CDR3 DNA is TGCGCCAGCAGCTTGGCCAGACAGGGCTACGAGCAGTACTTC. It is translated as CASSLARQGYEQYF.

This clone was counted once. The V and J genes are TRBV9 and TRBJ2-1, with 9 bases lining up with TRBD1. The germline V gene has CDR1 SGDLS and CDR2 YYNGEE. The CDR3 has 19 residues. After removal of 4 bases from V and 8 bases from J, the junction contained 22 bases not matched to a gene. CDR3 sequence reads: CASSPPGPGQGEAFDEQFF. In DNA, the CDR3 is TGTGCCAGCAGCCCTCCGGGCCCGGGACAGGGTGAGGCATTCGATGAGCAGTTCTTC. Based on the CDR3 plus reference TRBV9 and TRBJ2-1, the full variable domain is DSGVTQTPKHLITATGQRVTLRCSPRSGDLSVYWYQQSLDQGLQFLIQYYNGEERAKGNILERFSAQQFPDLHSELNLSSLELGDSALYFCASSPPGPGQGEAFDEQFFGPGTRLTVL.

This chain links TRBV7-2 with TRBJ2-7; the match to TRBD1 covers 10 bases. This CDR3 spans 14 amino acids. Germline CDR1 and CDR2: SGHTA and FQGNSA. Losses at the gene ends were 4 bases for V and 2 bases for J; bases not matched to a gene: 2. The CDR3, as DNA: TGTGCCAGCAGCTACGGGACAGGGGCCTACGAGCAGTACTTC. Its protein product is CASSYGTGAYEQYF.

The V gene is TRBV27, the J gene TRBJ1-5; D unclear. CDR3 length: 13 residues. Trimming removed 10 bases from V and 3 bases from J, with 13 bases in between. CDR1 MNHEY and CDR2 SMNVEV come from the germline V gene (reference sequence). CDR3 residues: CAILRAFNQPQHF. The DNA of the CDR3 is TGTGCCATCCTCCGGGCCTTCAATCAGCCCCAGCATTTT.

This clone was counted once. The CDR3 loop reads CASSSQVGRATGELFF. Written as DNA, the CDR3 is TGTGCCAGCAGCTCCCAGGTGGGCAGGGCCACCGGGGAGCTGTTTTTT. The J gene is TRBJ2-2, the V gene TRBV5-6; tentatively, D is TRBD1 (5 bases). CDR1 and CDR2 (germline): SGHDT, YYEEEE. The CDR3 spans 16 residues. Trimming cost V 3 bases and J 4 bases, with 16 bases left between them.

The CDR3 DNA reads TGTGCCAGCAGACGAACAGGGGGTACGGATAACAATGAGCAGTTCTTC. Protein product: CASRRTGGTDNNEQFF. V usage is TRBV27 and J usage is TRBJ2-1, with 8 bases matching TRBD1. The V gene's germline CDR1 is MNHEY and CDR2 SMNVEV (reference sequence). This CDR3 comprises 16 residues. After removal of 6 bases from V and 5 bases from J, the junction contained 12 bases not matched to a gene.

CDR3 sequence: CASTTPGTSGSVNTGELFF. DNA for the CDR3: TGTGCCAGCACCACCCCAGGGACTAGCGGGAGTGTTAACACCGGGGAGCTGTTTTTT. This chain uses TRBV28 with TRBJ2-2; TRBD2 matches at 14 bases. CDR1 MDHEN and CDR2 SYDVKM come from the germline V gene. V shed 7 bases, J shed 2 bases, and the junction held 12 bases outside the gene matches. The CDR3 is 19 residues long.

DNA for the CDR3: TGTGCCAGCAGCACACAGGGGCTCCGGGCTTTCTTT. Translation: CASSTQGLRAFF. The rearrangement uses TRBV5-5 and TRBJ1-1, with TRBD1 matching 7 bases. J lost 11 bases, V lost 4 bases, and 8 bases had no gene match. This CDR3 has 12 amino acids. CDR1 and CDR2 from the germline V gene are SGHKS and YYEKEE (reference sequence).